What follows are 27 T cell receptor beta chains derived from one specimen sequenced in a study of T cells after yellow fever vaccination. TCRdb recomputed calls from the 5' RACE reads with MiXCR, one row per CDR3 protein. The table shows about 220,000 distinct CDR3 sequences, with 5.5% to 8.5% occurring only once. The sequenced sample was CD4+ T cells sorted from PBMCs, obtained on the day of the yellow fever booster vaccination. The source is a man aged 30-40 years who received the YFV17D yellow fever vaccine.

This clonotype was counted at least ten times. The chain is built from TRBV7-9 and TRBJ2-2; D not resolved. Trimming left V 1 base short and J 0 bases short, with 6 bases between. Germline-derived CDR1 and CDR2 are SEHNR and FQNEAQ (reference sequence). The CDR3 covers 15 residues. This CDR3 reads CASSLGAANTGELFF. The CDR3, as DNA: TGTGCCAGCAGCTTAGGGGCAGCGAACACCGGGGAGCTGTTTTTT.

The chain couples TRBV2 to TRBJ2-3; maybe TRBD2 (7 bases). This CDR3 is 13 amino acids long. Trimming took off 8 bases at V and 3 bases at J, with 12 bases between the two ends. The germline gives CDR1 SNHLY, CDR2 FYNNEI. The CDR3 bases are TGTGCCAGCGGGAGGGGGAGAACAGATACGCAGTATTTT. As protein: CASGRGRTDTQYF.

This sequence joins TRBV7-2 and TRBJ2-3; no clear D gene. V was cut by 9 bases and J by 2 bases, with 12 bases left in between. CDR3 length: 13 residues. Per germline, CDR1 SGHTA and CDR2 FQGNSA. This CDR3 reads CASSEIYTDTQYF. CDR3 bases: TGTGCCAGTTCGGAGATCTACACAGATACGCAGTATTTT.

This clonotype was seen a few times. CDR3 in amino acids: CAWSGGVQGGSRETQYF. The CDR3 nucleotides read TGTGCCTGGAGTGGAGGGGTACAGGGTGGGTCGCGGGAGACCCAGTACTTC. The rearrangement uses TRBV30 and TRBJ2-5, with a weak D call TRBD1 (6 bases). There are 17 residues in the CDR3. V was trimmed by 1 base and J by 5 bases, leaving 23 bases between them. CDR1 is GTSNPN, CDR2 SVGIG, per germline (reference sequence).

In its sample, this clonotype was seen a few times. The CDR3 protein is CASSRQRGDNEQFF. The CDR3, as DNA: TGCGCCAGCAGCCGGCAGCGGGGTGACAATGAGCAGTTCTTC. The chain couples TRBV4-1 to TRBJ2-1; 7 bases agree with TRBD2. This CDR3 has 14 amino acids. The trim removed 4 bases at V and 5 bases at J, leaving 5 bases unmatched. CDR1 MGHRA and CDR2 YSYEKL come from the germline V gene.

This clonotype was counted ten times or more. The V call is TRBV3-1, the J call TRBJ2-7; D might be TRBD2 (5 bases). Trimming stripped 4 bases from V and 2 bases from J, with 9 bases between. The length of the CDR3 is 13 residues. Germline CDR1 reads LGHDT; CDR2 reads YNNKEL (reference sequence). The CDR3 here is CASSPDYPYEQYF. DNA for the CDR3: TGTGCCAGCAGCCCAGACTACCCCTACGAGCAGTACTTC.

This clonotype appeared a few times. The gene calls are TRBV5-1 and TRBJ2-7; 9 nucleotides align to TRBD1. Germline loops: CDR1 SGHRS, CDR2 YFSETQ. The CDR3 runs 15 residues. The junction had 12 bases not matched to a gene; V was cut back by 5 bases and J by 6 bases. The CDR3 sequence is CASRVLDRGSGEQYF. The CDR3 nucleotides are TGCGCCAGCAGGGTGCTGGACAGGGGATCGGGCGAGCAGTACTTC.

This clonotype was seen repeatedly, ten times or more. The chain combines TRBV7-9 with TRBJ1-1, with D perhaps matching TRBD1 (5 bases). The V end lost 2 bases, the J end lost 1 base, and 8 bases lay between the germline ends. This CDR3 spans 14 amino acids. Per germline, CDR1 SEHNR and CDR2 FQNEAQ (reference sequence). CDR3 protein: CASSLNQGNTEAFF. For the CDR3, the DNA is TGTGCCAGCAGCTTAAACCAGGGGAACACTGAAGCTTTCTTT.

V usage is TRBV12-3 or TRBV12-4 and J usage is TRBJ1-2; weak D call: TRBD1 (5 bases). The CDR3 consists of 15 residues. The V end lost 3 bases, the J end lost 2 bases, and 13 bases lay between the germline ends. The CDR3 reads CASSFRARENYGYTF. In nucleotides, the CDR3 is TGTGCCAGCAGTTTCAGGGCACGAGAAAACTATGGCTACACCTTC.

The chain's CDR3 is CASSLQGKSGANVLTF. CDR3 DNA: TGTGCCAGTAGCCTACAAGGAAAATCTGGGGCCAACGTCCTGACTTTC. This chain links TRBV19 with TRBJ2-6; no firm D call. Per the germline V gene, CDR1 is LNHDA and CDR2 is SQIVND (reference sequence). This CDR3 contains 16 residues. V was cut by 6 bases and J by 1 base, with 13 bases left in between.

The table lists this clonotype with many counts. DNA for the CDR3: TGTGCCAGCAGCCCCTCCGGGACAGGGGGTTACGAGCAGTACTTC. It encodes CASSPSGTGGYEQYF. The V and J genes are TRBV9 and TRBJ2-7; 11 bases map to TRBD1. This CDR3 contains 15 residues. V shed 4 bases and J 4 bases; nucleotides not matched to a gene: 7. From germline, CDR1 is SGDLS and CDR2 YYNGEE.

This clonotype was recorded at least ten times. This chain joins TRBV2 and TRBJ2-7, with D uncertain. V shed 7 bases and J shed 0 bases, with 13 bases lying between them. The germline V gene encodes CDR1 SNHLY and CDR2 FYNNEI. The CDR3 spans 14 residues. The CDR3 here is CASTPDPHSYEQYF. DNA for the CDR3: TGTGCCAGCACACCAGACCCCCACTCCTACGAGCAGTACTTC.

CDR3 in amino acids: CASSSPPQREGSETQYF. Written as DNA, the CDR3 is TGTGCCAGTAGTTCCCCCCCCCAGCGGGAGGGCAGCGAGACCCAGTACTTC. The chain employs TRBV19 and TRBJ2-5; 10 bases map to TRBD2. Germline trimming cut 5 bases from V and 5 bases from J; bases unmatched to any gene: 14. The CDR3 loop spans 17 amino acids. The V gene's germline CDR1 is LNHDA and CDR2 SQIVND (reference sequence).

This clonotype showed up just a few times. The chain is built from TRBV27 and TRBJ2-2, with no clear D. Trimming stripped 3 bases from V and 5 bases from J, with 10 bases between. Germline V gives CDR1 MNHEY, CDR2 SMNVEV (reference sequence). This CDR3 spans 14 amino acids. Here the CDR3 reads CASSLSIITGELFF. The CDR3 nucleotides read TGTGCCAGCAGTTTGTCCATAATAACCGGGGAGCTGTTTTTT.

V is TRBV7-2 and J is TRBJ2-5; no definite D call. There are 14 residues in the CDR3. The germline CDR1 and CDR2 sequences are SGHTA and FQGNSA. Deletions cut 2 bases from V and 2 bases from J, with 9 bases between. CDR3 region: CASSLRFKQETQYF. DNA for the CDR3: TGTGCCAGCAGCTTACGGTTCAAACAAGAGACCCAGTACTTC.

This clonotype was observed at least ten times. The V call is TRBV2, the J call TRBJ1-5, with D unresolved. Germline V CDR1 and CDR2: SNHLY, FYNNEI. V was shortened by 4 bases and J by 0 bases, with 7 bases between the two germline ends. This CDR3 is built from 14 residues. CDR3 in amino acids: CASSAGYSNQPQHF. For the CDR3, the DNA is TGTGCCAGCAGTGCGGGTTATAGCAATCAGCCCCAGCATTTT.

The chain has TRBV3-1 and TRBJ1-1; TRBD1 agrees at 7 bases. Germline assignment: CDR1 LGHDT and CDR2 YNNKEL (reference sequence). This CDR3 comprises 14 residues. Unmatched junction bases numbered 11, after V lost 8 bases and J lost 5 bases. In nucleotides, the CDR3 is TGTGCCAGCTATCAGGGGGAAGCGGGGACTGAAGCTTTCTTT. Protein sequence: CASYQGEAGTEAFF.

The V and J genes are TRBV9 and TRBJ2-7, with TRBD2 identical over 8 bases. V gave up 3 bases and J gave up 4 bases; unmatched junction bases: 9. This CDR3 is 15 amino acids long. The V gene's germline CDR1 is SGDLS and CDR2 YYNGEE. The CDR3 nucleotides are TGTGCCAGCAGCGCGTATAGCGGGATGGGGTACGAGCAGTACTTC. Protein sequence: CASSAYSGMGYEQYF.

This clonotype was observed many times. This chain connects TRBV7-2 to TRBJ2-2, with 7 bases aligning to TRBD1. CDR1 and CDR2 from the germline V gene are SGHTA and FQGNSA. There are 14 residues in the CDR3. The junction had 6 bases not matched to a gene; V was cut back by 5 bases and J by 6 bases. In DNA, the CDR3 is TGTGCCAGCAGCCCCACAGGGGCCCCCGGGGAGCTGTTTTTT. It specifies CASSPTGAPGELFF. Full variable domain (remainder filled in from reference TRBV7-2 and TRBJ2-2): GAGVSQSPSNKVTEKGKDVELRCDPISGHTALYWYRQSLGQGLEFLIYFQGNSAPDKSGLPSDRFSAERTGGSVSTLTIQRTQQEDSAVYLCASSPTGAPGELFFGEGSRLTVL.

The sample holds a few counts of this clonotype. CDR3 DNA sequence: TGCAGTGTTACGTCGTTCCCCCAGTACTTC. Its translation: CSVTSFPQYF. The chain links TRBV20-1 to TRBJ2-5; D is ambiguous. Trimming took off 7 bases at V and 9 bases at J, with 12 bases between the two ends. Per the germline V gene, CDR1 is DFQATT and CDR2 is SNEGSKA (reference sequence). The CDR3 contains 10 residues.

This clonotype was seen at least ten times. J is TRBJ2-3 and V is TRBV7-2, with 11 bases fitting TRBD2. This CDR3 spans 16 amino acids. Germline assignment: CDR1 SGHTA and CDR2 FQGNSA. Trimming removed 1 base from V and 4 bases from J; junction bases left unmatched: 4. This chain's CDR3 is CASSLGLAGGADTQYF. The CDR3 DNA follows: TGTGCCAGCAGCTTAGGCCTAGCGGGAGGAGCAGATACGCAGTATTTT.

This clonotype was seen a handful of times. The J gene is TRBJ1-5, the V gene TRBV2, with 7 bases aligning to TRBD1. CDR3 length equals 14 residues. The germline V gene encodes CDR1 SNHLY and CDR2 FYNNEI. Unmatched junction bases numbered 6, after V lost 3 bases and J lost 7 bases. The CDR3 is CASSDRQGYQPQHF. The DNA of the CDR3 is TGTGCCAGCAGTGACCGACAGGGATACCAGCCCCAGCATTTT.

This clonotype was found a few times. V gene TRBV12-3 or TRBV12-4 combines with J gene TRBJ1-5; D gene uncertain. Deletions cut 6 bases from V and 1 base from J, with 13 bases between. This CDR3 spans 15 amino acids. DNA for the CDR3: TGTGCCAGCAGGTCAACAACTGGGAGCAATCAGCCCCAGCATTTT. Translating gives CASRSTTGSNQPQHF.

V is TRBV20-1 and J is TRBJ2-5; 8 bases are shared with TRBD1. Germline V lookup: CDR1 DFQATT, CDR2 SNEGSKA (reference sequence). The CDR3 has 14 residues. Trimming cost V 5 bases and J 2 bases; bases outside gene matches: 7. CDR3 nucleotide sequence: TGCAGTGCTCTCGGGACAGGACGTCAAGAGACCCAGTACTTC. Its protein is CSALGTGRQETQYF.

Many counts were recorded for this clonotype. This rearrangement joins TRBV5-1 to TRBJ1-4, with D unresolved. Looked up from germline, CDR1 is SGHRS and CDR2 is YFSETQ. Trimming stripped 1 base from V and 3 bases from J, with 7 bases between. CDR3 size: 14 residues. Here the CDR3 reads CASSLQPSNEKLFF. DNA for the CDR3: TGCGCCAGCAGCTTGCAGCCCTCTAATGAAAAACTGTTTTTT.

The chain joins TRBV5-4 to TRBJ1-4; the D is unclear. Germline V CDR1 and CDR2: SGHNT, YYREEE (reference sequence). The ends were cut back, 2 bases at V and 4 bases at J, with 9 bases in the middle. The CDR3 contains 14 residues. The CDR3 sequence is CASSLDIFNEKLFF. The CDR3 nucleotides read TGTGCCAGCAGCTTAGACATCTTTAATGAAAAACTGTTTTTT.

This clonotype was recorded a few times. The rearrangement links TRBV18 to TRBJ2-7; TRBD1 might be the D (6 bases). Germline CDR1 is KGHSH and CDR2 is LQKENI. Trimming left V 3 bases short and J 6 bases short, with 12 bases between. This CDR3 is 13 amino acids long. The CDR3 spells CASSPNKGVEQYF. For the CDR3, the DNA is TGTGCCAGCTCACCGAACAAGGGGGTCGAGCAGTACTTC.